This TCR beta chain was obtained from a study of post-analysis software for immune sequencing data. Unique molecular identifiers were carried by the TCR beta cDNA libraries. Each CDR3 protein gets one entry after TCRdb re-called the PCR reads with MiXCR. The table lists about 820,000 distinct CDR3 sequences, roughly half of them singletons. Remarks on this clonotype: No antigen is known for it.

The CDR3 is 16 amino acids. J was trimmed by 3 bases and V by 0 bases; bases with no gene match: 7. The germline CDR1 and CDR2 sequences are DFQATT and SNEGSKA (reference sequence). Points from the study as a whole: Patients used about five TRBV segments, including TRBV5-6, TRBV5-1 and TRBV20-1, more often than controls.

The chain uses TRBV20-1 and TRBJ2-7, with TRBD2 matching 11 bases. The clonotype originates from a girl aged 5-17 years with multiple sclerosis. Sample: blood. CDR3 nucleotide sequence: TGCAGTGCTAGAGAGGCCGGGACTAGCGGATACTACGAGCAGTACTTC. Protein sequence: CSAREAGTSGYYEQYF.